This T cell receptor (beta chain) originates from a study of Ad26.COV2.S vaccination and SARS-CoV-2 variants. The treatment here: some 20 received Ad26.COV2.S at low or high dose, single or two shots; roughly five received placebo; per-sample allocation not given. Sampling happened 63 days after the first vaccine or placebo injection. The assay was immunoSEQ multiplex PCR, and TCRdb's table has in-frame clones only and misses some. There are 300,000 to 400,000 clones in the sample; 88% occur only once, and around 6.4% lies in the top ten. Study observations and caveats: Vaccine recipients and placebo recipients showed similar non-spike TCR breadth.

The CDR3 sequence is 12 residues long. V gave up 11 bases and J gave up 2 bases; unmatched junction bases: 5. CDR1 and CDR2 (germline): SEHNR, FQNEAQ (reference sequence). On this clone: Antigen: not known.

The chain links TRBV7-9 to TRBJ1-1; 7 bases agree with TRBD1. Material: peripheral blood, obtained in a trial of Ad26.COV2.S vaccine versus placebo. The TCR comes from a person aged 18 to 59 who received the Ad26.COV2.S COVID-19 vaccine or a placebo. The CDR3 DNA is TGTGCCTGCGGACAGGTTAACACTGAAGCTTTCTTT. Amino acid sequence: CACGQVNTEAFF.